This TCR beta chain is drawn from a study of blood T cell repertoires in COVID-19. Whole-study context: Acute-phase and convalescent COVID-19 samples originated in the United States, Italy and Spain. In each case, the material was cDNA or gDNA derived from T cells, B-cell-depleted T cells, or PBMCs.

Original data processing: Nucleated cell number was recorded as an estimate derived from reference gene primer amplification. The table came from immunoSEQ multiplex PCR; TCRdb's copy has only in-frame clones and leaves some out. V, J and clone size derive from that table, while D and trimming were established from the DNA sequence. Of 250,000 or so clones listed, 75% to 85% are singletons. Germline loops: CDR1 SQVTM, CDR2 ANQGSEA. V lost 7 bases and J lost 11; bases outside the gene matches: 2. CDR3 length: 11 amino acids. This clonotype was sampled from a woman between 65 and 79 years old with acute or convalescent COVID-19. Sequencing used peripheral blood. The chain links TRBV29-1 to TRBJ2-3; TRBD2 matches 14 bases. The CDR3 DNA is TGCAGCGCAGGACTAGCGGGGGGGCAGTATTTT. Translating gives CSAGLAGGQYF.